A selection of T cell receptor beta chains follows, all from one sample in a study of CD8+ T cells in alopecia areata. Sequencing used immunoSEQ multiplex PCR; TCRdb keeps in-frame clones, though not all of them. Altogether about 110,000 clones are present, around 59% being singletons, with the ten largest covering 20%. Sequencing was done on a sample of CD8+ T cells sorted from blood. Receptors originate from a human donor in good health. CDR3s include the opening cysteine and the closing phenylalanine or tryptophan. A D gene is named only where the DNA matches it firmly. The size of a clone is reported for some rows only, either as once, few or many, or as a class for expanded clones.

J	size	D	V	length	CDR3	DNA
TRBJ2-7	once	NA	TRBV4-3	14	CASSQERGSYEQYF	TGCGCCAGCAGCCAAGAACGGGGCTCCTACGAGCAGTACTTC
TRBJ2-5	few	TRBD1	TRBV18	14	CASSLLGTEETQYF	TGTGCCAGCTCACTACTCGGGACAGAAGAGACCCAGTACTTC
TRBJ2-7	few	NA	TRBV27	13	CASSLSRRNEQYF	TGTGCCAGCAGTTTATCCCGGCGGAACGAGCAGTACTTC
TRBJ1-1	NA	NA	TRBV6-5	13	CASSWGQNTEAFF	TGTGCCAGCAGCTGGGGACAGAACACTGAAGCTTTCTTT
TRBJ2-7	few	NA	TRBV15	15	CATSGFQGSSYEQYF	TGTGCCACCAGCGGATTTCAGGGATCCTCCTACGAGCAGTACTTC
TRBJ2-1	NA	NA	TRBV7-8	14	CASSFAGADNEQFF	TGTGCCAGCAGCTTTGCAGGAGCTGACAATGAGCAGTTCTTC
TRBJ2-7	NA	NA	TRBV9	9	CASNLEQYF	TGTGCCAGCAATTTGGAGCAGTACTTC
TRBJ2-2	few	NA	TRBV29-1	10	CSVWAGELFF	TGCAGCGTCTGGGCCGGGGAGCTGTTTTTT
TRBJ2-1	NA	TRBD1	TRBV29-1	14	CSVEGDRSYNEQFF	TGCAGCGTGGAGGGGGACAGGAGCTACAATGAGCAGTTCTTC
TRBJ2-1	NA	NA	TRBV4-3	16	CASSQGVQGRYNEQFF	TGCGCCAGCAGCCAAGGGGTTCAAGGGCGGTACAATGAGCAGTTCTTC
TRBJ2-6	NA	TRBD1	TRBV30	18	CAWSDERTGHSGANVLTF	TGTGCCTGGAGTGACGAGCGGACAGGCCACTCTGGGGCCAACGTCCTGACTTTC
TRBJ2-3	NA	NA	TRBV5-1	16	CASSLGTASSTDTQYF	TGCGCCAGCAGCTTAGGGACGGCCTCTAGCACAGATACGCAGTATTTT
TRBJ2-1	NA	NA	TRBV20-1	11	CSARDLNEQFF	TGCAGTGCTAGAGATCTCAATGAGCAGTTCTTC
TRBJ2-5	few	TRBD2	TRBV10-3	14	CASRLAGGGETQYF	TGTGCCAGCCGACTAGCGGGGGGTGGAGAGACCCAGTACTTC
TRBJ2-5	NA	NA	TRBV5-6	13	CASRLAQAETQYF	TGTGCCAGCAGACTGGCGCAGGCGGAGACCCAGTACTTC
TRBJ2-7	NA	TRBD1	TRBV9	14	CASSPRDRVHEQYF	TGTGCCAGCAGCCCCCGGGACAGGGTCCACGAGCAGTACTTC
TRBJ2-1	NA	NA	TRBV7-8	15	CASSPLGGANNEQFF	TGTGCCAGCAGCCCGCTGGGGGGGGCCAACAATGAGCAGTTCTTC
TRBJ1-5	few	NA	TRBV7-2	14	CASSLGGTNQPQHF	TGTGCCAGCAGCTTGGGGGGGACAAATCAGCCCCAGCATTTT
TRBJ1-1	NA	NA	TRBV13	16	CASSLESSTGNTEAFF	TGTGCCAGCAGCTTAGAGTCGTCGACAGGGAACACTGAAGCTTTCTTT
TRBJ1-1	few	NA	TRBV10-2	11	CASSGNTEAFF	TGCGCCAGCAGTGGGAACACTGAAGCTTTCTTT
TRBJ2-5	NA	NA	TRBV7-9	17	CASTLRVSLLKEETQYF	TGTGCCAGCACCCTGCGAGTGTCGTTGTTGAAGGAAGAGACCCAGTACTTC
TRBJ1-1	NA	NA	TRBV4-2	13	CASSQDGNTEAFF	TGTGCCAGCAGCCAAGATGGGAACACTGAAGCTTTCTTT
TRBJ1-6	few	NA	TRBV7-3	13	CASSLTANSPLHF	TGTGCCAGCAGCTTAACGGCGAATTCACCCCTCCACTTT
TRBJ1-2	NA	TRBD1	TRBV29-1	12	CSVGDSNYGYTF	TGCAGCGTTGGGGACAGCAACTATGGCTACACCTTC
TRBJ1-2	NA	NA	TRBV13	15	CASSLVAGLNYGYTF	TGTGCCAGCAGCTTAGTTGCCGGACTCAACTATGGCTACACCTTC
TRBJ1-1	NA	TRBD1	TRBV7-9	13	CASSSDRVAEAFF	TGTGCCAGCAGTTCGGACAGGGTCGCGGAAGCTTTCTTT